A selection of T cell receptor beta chains follows, all from one sample in a study of vaccination effects on CD4 cells after COVID-19. Using immunoSEQ multiplex PCR, the repertoire was profiled, and TCRdb retains in-frame clones only, with some absent. The repertoire holds around 75,000 clones, with roughly 73% as singletons. The antigens for these receptors are not known. Here the sequenced sample was CD4+ T cells from PBMCs cultured with HIV peptides, taken before COVID-19 vaccination. The receptors come from a human donor who had a prior SARS-CoV-2 infection. Each CDR3 is given with its conserved first and last residue. A D gene is named only where the DNA matches it firmly. Expanded clones are given a class, and other clones once, few, many or no size at all.

d_gene: NA
v_gene: TRBV5-1
abundance: few
j_gene: TRBJ1-6
CDR3aa: CASSLDNDSPLHF
CDR3nt: TGCGCCAGCAGCTTGGACAATGATTCACCCCTCCACTTT

d_gene: NA
v_gene: TRBV5-8
abundance: few
j_gene: TRBJ1-5
CDR3aa: CASSLWEFGQPQHF
CDR3nt: TGTGCCAGCAGCTTGTGGGAGTTTGGGCAGCCCCAGCATTTT

d_gene: NA
v_gene: TRBV6-1
abundance: NA
j_gene: TRBJ1-5
CDR3aa: CASSEGGQPQHF
CDR3nt: TGTGCCAGCAGTGAGGGGGGTCAGCCCCAGCATTTT

d_gene: TRBD1
v_gene: TRBV6-5
abundance: NA
j_gene: TRBJ2-2
CDR3aa: CASSRGTAGELFF
CDR3nt: TGTGCCAGCAGTCGAGGGACAGCTGGGGAGCTGTTTTTT

d_gene: NA
v_gene: TRBV25-1
abundance: NA
j_gene: TRBJ2-3
CDR3aa: CASSDQLRADTQYF
CDR3nt: TGTGCCAGCAGTGACCAATTGAGAGCAGATACGCAGTATTTT

d_gene: TRBD1
v_gene: TRBV4-1
abundance: NA
j_gene: TRBJ1-5
CDR3aa: CASSQPGTGTQHF
CDR3nt: TGCGCCAGCAGCCAACCCGGGACAGGGACCCAGCATTTT

d_gene: NA
v_gene: TRBV7-2
abundance: NA
j_gene: TRBJ1-1
CDR3aa: CASSWSGDTEAFF
CDR3nt: TGTGCCAGCAGCTGGTCGGGGGACACTGAAGCTTTCTTT

d_gene: NA
v_gene: TRBV5-1
abundance: NA
j_gene: TRBJ2-1
CDR3aa: CASSLTPPNYNEQFF
CDR3nt: TGCGCCAGCAGCTTGACCCCTCCGAATTACAATGAGCAGTTCTTC

d_gene: TRBD2
v_gene: TRBV5-4
abundance: NA
j_gene: TRBJ2-3
CDR3aa: CASSSRLAVSTDTQYF
CDR3nt: TGTGCCAGCAGCAGCCGACTAGCGGTCAGCACAGATACGCAGTATTTT

d_gene: NA
v_gene: TRBV3-1/TRBV3-2
abundance: NA
j_gene: TRBJ2-2
CDR3aa: CASSPTRPGELFF
CDR3nt: TGTGCCAGCAGCCCCACTAGGCCCGGGGAGCTGTTTTTT

d_gene: NA
v_gene: TRBV6-5
abundance: NA
j_gene: TRBJ1-4
CDR3aa: CASSRAGATNEKLFF
CDR3nt: TGTGCCAGCAGTCGCGCGGGGGCAACTAATGAAAAACTGTTTTTT

d_gene: NA
v_gene: TRBV19
abundance: few
j_gene: TRBJ2-1
CDR3aa: CASSTNYNEQFF
CDR3nt: TGTGCCAGTAGTACGAATTATAATGAGCAGTTCTTC

d_gene: TRBD2
v_gene: TRBV5-1
abundance: NA
j_gene: TRBJ2-3
CDR3aa: CASSLTAGGPSTDTQYF
CDR3nt: TGCGCCAGCAGCTTGACAGCGGGGGGGCCGAGCACAGATACGCAGTATTTT

d_gene: TRBD2
v_gene: TRBV5-1
abundance: few
j_gene: TRBJ2-1
CDR3aa: CASSPGLAGAEEQFF
CDR3nt: TGCGCCAGCAGCCCCGGACTAGCGGGAGCGGAAGAGCAGTTCTTC

d_gene: TRBD2
v_gene: TRBV27
abundance: NA
j_gene: TRBJ2-7
CDR3aa: CASSFHGTSGTYEQYF
CDR3nt: TGTGCCAGCAGTTTCCACGGGACTAGCGGTACCTACGAGCAGTACTTC

d_gene: NA
v_gene: TRBV7-2
abundance: NA
j_gene: TRBJ2-2
CDR3aa: CASSLGLEAGWIGELFF
CDR3nt: TGTGCCAGCAGCTTGGGGCTGGAGGCGGGATGGATCGGGGAGCTGTTTTTT

d_gene: TRBD2
v_gene: TRBV19
abundance: NA
j_gene: TRBJ2-1
CDR3aa: CASRILAGGRGYNEQFF
CDR3nt: TGTGCCAGTAGGATACTAGCGGGAGGGCGGGGGTACAATGAGCAGTTCTTC

d_gene: NA
v_gene: TRBV6-5
abundance: NA
j_gene: TRBJ2-1
CDR3aa: CASSTGTPYENEQFF
CDR3nt: TGTGCCAGCAGTACCGGGACTCCCTACGAGAATGAGCAGTTCTTC

d_gene: NA
v_gene: TRBV2
abundance: NA
j_gene: TRBJ2-1
CDR3aa: CASSELAKYNEQFF
CDR3nt: TGTGCCAGCAGTGAACTAGCTAAATACAATGAGCAGTTCTTC

d_gene: NA
v_gene: TRBV3-1/TRBV3-2
abundance: NA
j_gene: TRBJ2-2
CDR3aa: CASSQVTHTGELFF
CDR3nt: TGTGCCAGCAGCCAAGTTACGCACACCGGGGAGCTGTTTTTT

d_gene: TRBD1
v_gene: TRBV9
abundance: few
j_gene: TRBJ2-5
CDR3aa: CASSVLSTGGAETQYF
CDR3nt: TGTGCCAGCAGCGTCCTCTCGACAGGGGGAGCAGAGACCCAGTACTTC

d_gene: NA
v_gene: TRBV28
abundance: few
j_gene: TRBJ1-5
CDR3aa: CASSLRVSPGQPQHF
CDR3nt: TGTGCCAGCAGTCTTAGGGTGAGTCCGGGTCAGCCCCAGCATTTT

d_gene: TRBD2
v_gene: TRBV11-3
abundance: once
j_gene: TRBJ2-2
CDR3aa: CASSATGTTNTGELFF
CDR3nt: TGTGCCAGCAGCGCCACCGGGACTACGAACACCGGGGAGCTGTTTTTT

d_gene: TRBD2
v_gene: TRBV18
abundance: NA
j_gene: TRBJ2-3
CDR3aa: CASSRLAGAASPQYF
CDR3nt: TGTGCCAGCTCACGGTTGGCGGGAGCGGCCAGTCCGCAGTATTTT

d_gene: NA
v_gene: TRBV4-3
abundance: NA
j_gene: TRBJ2-7
CDR3aa: CASSQDFGYEQYF
CDR3nt: TGCGCCAGCAGCCAAGATTTCGGGTACGAGCAGTACTTC

d_gene: TRBD1
v_gene: TRBV2
abundance: NA
j_gene: TRBJ2-2
CDR3aa: CASSGGQAGTGELFF
CDR3nt: TGTGCCAGCAGCGGAGGACAGGCGGGCACCGGGGAGCTGTTTTTT

d_gene: NA
v_gene: TRBV16
abundance: NA
j_gene: TRBJ1-6
CDR3aa: CASSHSWRSVGNSPLHF
CDR3nt: TGTGCCAGCAGCCACTCTTGGCGGAGTGTTGGTAATTCACCCCTCCACTTT

d_gene: TRBD1
v_gene: TRBV7-9
abundance: NA
j_gene: TRBJ1-2
CDR3aa: CASSLRTGSYGYTF
CDR3nt: TGTGCCAGCAGCCTCCGGACAGGGTCCTATGGCTACACCTTC

d_gene: NA
v_gene: TRBV29-1
abundance: NA
j_gene: TRBJ2-5
CDR3aa: CSSRRQETQYF
CDR3nt: TGCAGCTCCCGCCGGCAAGAGACCCAGTACTTC

d_gene: TRBD2
v_gene: TRBV18
abundance: NA
j_gene: TRBJ2-1
CDR3aa: CASSPPSGRASESYNEQFF
CDR3nt: TGTGCCAGCTCACCCCCGAGCGGGAGGGCCTCCGAGTCCTACAATGAGCAGTTCTTC

d_gene: TRBD1
v_gene: TRBV7-6
abundance: NA
j_gene: TRBJ1-3
CDR3aa: CASSPGGSSGNTIYF
CDR3nt: TGTGCCAGCAGCCCAGGGGGCTCATCTGGAAACACCATATATTTT

d_gene: NA
v_gene: TRBV12-5
abundance: NA
j_gene: TRBJ1-1
CDR3aa: CASGLVTRPSEAFF
CDR3nt: TGTGCTAGTGGTTTGGTAACACGGCCCAGTGAAGCTTTCTTT

d_gene: NA
v_gene: TRBV5-1
abundance: NA
j_gene: TRBJ2-1
CDR3aa: CASSLTGDSYNEQFF
CDR3nt: TGCGCCAGCAGCTTAACAGGAGACTCCTACAATGAGCAGTTCTTC

d_gene: NA
v_gene: TRBV6-1
abundance: NA
j_gene: TRBJ1-6
CDR3aa: CASSVHIASYNSPLHF
CDR3nt: TGTGCCAGCAGTGTCCACATAGCCTCCTATAATTCACCCCTCCACTTT

d_gene: NA
v_gene: TRBV7-9
abundance: NA
j_gene: TRBJ2-2
CDR3aa: CASSRGTTGELFF
CDR3nt: TGTGCCAGCAGCCGTGGAACCACCGGGGAGCTGTTTTTT

d_gene: NA
v_gene: TRBV9
abundance: NA
j_gene: TRBJ1-5
CDR3aa: CASSFSGGLQPQHF
CDR3nt: TGTGCCAGCAGCTTCTCGGGGGGCCTACAGCCCCAGCATTTT

d_gene: NA
v_gene: TRBV6-4
abundance: NA
j_gene: TRBJ1-1
CDR3aa: CASSAPWAGSTEAFF
CDR3nt: TGTGCCAGCAGCGCACCTTGGGCGGGTAGTACTGAAGCTTTCTTT

d_gene: NA
v_gene: TRBV29-1
abundance: NA
j_gene: TRBJ2-7
CDR3aa: CSVEVGRVSYEQYF
CDR3nt: TGCAGCGTTGAAGTAGGCCGGGTCTCCTACGAGCAGTACTTC

d_gene: TRBD2
v_gene: TRBV10-3
abundance: NA
j_gene: TRBJ2-5
CDR3aa: CAISVGTSGSREETQYF
CDR3nt: TGTGCCATCAGTGTGGGGACTAGCGGGAGCCGGGAGGAGACCCAGTACTTC

d_gene: NA
v_gene: TRBV5-4
abundance: NA
j_gene: TRBJ2-6
CDR3aa: CASSLGRGSSGANVLTF
CDR3nt: TGTGCCAGCAGCTTGGGGCGGGGTAGCTCTGGGGCCAACGTCCTGACTTTC

d_gene: NA
v_gene: TRBV30
abundance: NA
j_gene: TRBJ2-3
CDR3aa: CAWSGKGADTQYF
CDR3nt: TGTGCCTGGAGTGGAAAGGGCGCAGATACGCAGTATTTT

d_gene: NA
v_gene: TRBV12-5
abundance: NA
j_gene: TRBJ2-5
CDR3aa: CASATAGALETQYF
CDR3nt: TGTGCTAGTGCCACTGCAGGGGCCCTGGAGACCCAGTACTTC

d_gene: TRBD2
v_gene: TRBV4-3
abundance: NA
j_gene: TRBJ2-1
CDR3aa: CASSQDLAGGTNEQFF
CDR3nt: TGCGCCAGCAGCCAAGATTTAGCGGGGGGTACAAATGAGCAGTTCTTC

d_gene: TRBD2
v_gene: TRBV6-2/TRBV6-3
abundance: NA
j_gene: TRBJ2-1
CDR3aa: CASSSSSGGTAEFF
CDR3nt: TGTGCCAGCAGTTCTTCTAGCGGGGGGACAGCGGAGTTCTTC

d_gene: NA
v_gene: TRBV5-4
abundance: NA
j_gene: TRBJ1-1
CDR3aa: CASSLAGTRQTEAFF
CDR3nt: TGTGCCAGCAGCTTGGCCGGGACACGGCAAACTGAAGCTTTCTTT

d_gene: NA
v_gene: TRBV5-6
abundance: NA
j_gene: TRBJ1-5
CDR3aa: CASSLLGLANQPQHF
CDR3nt: TGTGCCAGCAGCTTGCTAGGACTGGCCAATCAGCCCCAGCATTTT

d_gene: NA
v_gene: TRBV9
abundance: NA
j_gene: TRBJ2-7
CDR3aa: CASSVGPALSYEQYF
CDR3nt: TGTGCCAGCAGCGTGGGCCCGGCTCTCTCCTACGAGCAGTACTTC